The 26 T cell receptor beta chains below were found in one sample sequenced in a study of T cells in tuberculosis. Sequencing used immunoSEQ multiplex PCR; TCRdb keeps in-frame clones, though not all of them. The sample consists of more than 35,000 clones, roughly 96% of them appearing once. Source material: PBMCs. Source of these receptors: a donor aged 10-29 years with latent tuberculosis or without tuberculosis infection.

For this clone: Other DNA sequences in the same sample also yield this CDR3. The rearrangement uses TRBV5-1 and TRBJ2-7, with D maybe TRBD2 (5 bases). This CDR3 comprises 14 residues. The germline V gene encodes CDR1 SGHRS and CDR2 YFSETQ. Trimming removed 2 bases from V and 0 bases from J, with 9 bases in between. CDR3 sequence (DNA): TGCGCCAGCAGCTTTGAGGGTAGCTCCTACGAGCAGTACTTC. The encoded protein is CASSFEGSSYEQYF. Variable domain in full (rest from reference TRBV5-1 and TRBJ2-7): KAGVTQTPRYLIKTRGQQVTLSCSPISGHRSVSWYQQTPGQGLQFLFEYFSETQRNKGNFPGRFSGRQFSNSRSEMNVSTLELGDSALYLCASSFEGSSYEQYFGPGTRLTVT.

The chain joins TRBV6-1 to TRBJ2-3, with no clear D. This CDR3 is 12 amino acids long. Per the germline V gene, CDR1 is MNHNS and CDR2 is SASEGT. V was clipped by 7 bases and J by 2 bases, with 7 bases between them. CDR3 residues: CASTLFTDTQYF. As DNA, the CDR3 is TGTGCCAGCACACTATTCACAGATACGCAGTATTTT.

This chain joins TRBV30 and TRBJ2-1; weak D call: TRBD1 (5 bases). Germline assignment: CDR1 GTSNPN and CDR2 SVGIG (reference sequence). Trimming removed 0 bases at V and 11 bases at J, with 11 bases between. The CDR3 totals 12 residues. The CDR3 loop is CAWSVQDTKQFF. Here the CDR3 DNA reads TGTGCCTGGAGTGTACAGGACACCAAGCAGTTCTTC.

This chain joins TRBV6-5 and TRBJ2-7; TRBD1 aligns across 10 bases. The ends lost 8 bases at V and 6 bases at J; junction bases unmatched: 7. This CDR3 comprises 13 residues. The germline V gene has CDR1 MNHEY and CDR2 SVGAGI. The DNA of the CDR3 is TGTGCCAGCCAGACAGGACAGGGGGGCGAGCAGTACTTC. Protein sequence: CASQTGQGGEQYF.

This chain connects TRBV2 to TRBJ2-1; the match to TRBD2 covers 8 bases. This CDR3 spans 14 amino acids. V shed 8 bases and J 0 bases; nucleotides not matched to a gene: 3. Germline V lookup: CDR1 SNHLY, CDR2 FYNNEI. CDR3 protein: CASREGYSYNEQFF. In DNA form, the CDR3 reads TGTGCCAGCCGGGAGGGATACTCCTACAATGAGCAGTTCTTC.

This CDR3 reads CAWTGLAGWSYNEQFF. The CDR3 region has the DNA TGTGCCTGGACGGGCCTGGCGGGGTGGTCCTACAATGAGCAGTTCTTC. The J gene is TRBJ2-1, the V gene TRBV30; D might be TRBD2 (6 bases). Deletions cut 4 bases from V and 1 base from J, with 17 bases between. Germline CDR1 GTSNPN, CDR2 SVGIG (reference sequence). The CDR3 is 16 amino acids. Filled out from reference TRBV30 and TRBJ2-1, the complete variable domain reads SQTIHQWPATLVQPVGSPLSLECTVEGTSNPNLYWYRQAAGRGLQLLFYSVGIGQISSEVPQNLSASRPQDRQFILSSKKLLLSDSGFYLCAWTGLAGWSYNEQFFGPGTRLTVL.

The V and J genes are TRBV19 and TRBJ2-1; 13 bases map to TRBD2. With V trimmed by 4 bases and J by 4 bases, 4 bases remained unmatched. CDR3 length equals 16 residues. The germline V gene encodes CDR1 LNHDA and CDR2 SQIVND (reference sequence). CDR3 residues: CASSTRTSGRYNEQFF. As DNA, the CDR3 is TGTGCCAGTAGTACCAGGACTAGCGGGAGATACAATGAGCAGTTCTTC.

J is TRBJ1-2 and V is TRBV15, with D hard to call. Germline CDR1 LNHNV, CDR2 YYDKDF (reference sequence). Trimming pared 0 bases from V and 0 bases from J, leaving 14 bases between. The CDR3 length is 17 residues. As DNA, the CDR3 is TGTGCCACCAGCAGAGATAACTTAAATCGAGCTAACTATGGCTACACCTTC. This codes for CATSRDNLNRANYGYTF.

This sequence joins TRBV9 and TRBJ2-7, with D perhaps TRBD2 (5 bases). This CDR3 region has 14 residues. The V gene's germline CDR1 is SGDLS and CDR2 YYNGEE. V gave up 3 bases and J gave up 0 bases, with 10 bases separating them. CDR3 coding DNA: TGTGCCAGCAGCGATGGGAGTAACTCCTACGAGCAGTACTTC. It yields the protein CASSDGSNSYEQYF.

This clone was seen only once. The chain recombines TRBV10-1 with TRBJ1-3; possibly TRBD1 for D (6 bases). The germline V gene has CDR1 WNHNN and CDR2 SYGVQD (reference sequence). V lost 5 bases, J lost 2 bases, and 7 bases lay in between. The CDR3 has 13 residues. The CDR3 region has the DNA TGCGCCAGCAGTAGGACAGCTGGAAACACCATATATTTT. Amino acid sequence: CASSRTAGNTIYF.

J is TRBJ1-4 and V is TRBV14; the D is unclear. Trimming took 0 bases from V and 2 from J, leaving 10 bases between them. The CDR3 spans 16 residues. The germline gives CDR1 SGHDN, CDR2 FVKESK. CDR3 protein: CASSQDGEGTNEKLFF. Written as DNA, the CDR3 is TGTGCCAGCAGCCAAGATGGGGAGGGCACTAATGAAAAACTGTTTTTT.

V and J are TRBV2 and TRBJ1-5, with TRBD1 identical over 7 bases. Germline assignment: CDR1 SNHLY and CDR2 FYNNEI. The length of the CDR3 is 14 residues. The J segment lost 3 bases and the V segment lost 8 bases, leaving 7 bases of the junction unmatched. CDR3 loop: CASGRDSNNQPQHF. The CDR3 bases are TGTGCCAGCGGCAGGGACAGCAACAATCAGCCCCAGCATTTT.

The chain links TRBV10-3 to TRBJ2-3; TRBD2 matches at 11 bases. CDR1 and CDR2 (germline): ENHRY, SYGVKD. This CDR3 is 16 amino acids long. Trimming took 3 bases from V and 9 from J; bases not matched to a gene: 11. CDR3 in DNA: TGTGCCATCAGTGAAGTAACTAGCGGGGGTCTCGGGACGCAGTATTTT. Its protein is CAISEVTSGGLGTQYF.

The gene calls are TRBV9 and TRBJ2-3; tentative D call: TRBD2 (5 bases). CDR1 and CDR2 from the germline V gene are SGDLS and YYNGEE. The CDR3 has 15 residues. V was clipped by 0 bases and J by 1 base, with 9 bases between them. The CDR3 nucleotides read TGTGCCAGCAGCGTAGAAGGTAGCGGCACAGATACGCAGTATTTT. Translating it yields CASSVEGSGTDTQYF. The whole variable domain, remainder taken from reference TRBV9 and TRBJ2-3, is DSGVTQTPKHLITATGQRVTLRCSPRSGDLSVYWYQQSLDQGLQFLIQYYNGEERAKGNILERFSAQQFPDLHSELNLSSLELGDSALYFCASSVEGSGTDTQYFGPGTRLTVL.

The chain couples TRBV11-2 to TRBJ2-1; TRBD2 aligns across 9 bases. Germline-derived CDR1 and CDR2 are SGHAT and FQNNGV. Trimming at V came to 8 bases and at J to 0 bases, leaving 11 bases not matched to a gene. CDR3 length equals 17 residues. The CDR3 here is CASRGVAGVISYNEQFF. CDR3 DNA sequence: TGTGCCAGCCGGGGGGTAGCGGGAGTGATCTCCTACAATGAGCAGTTCTTC.

J is TRBJ2-2 and V is TRBV19, with D unresolved. This CDR3 comprises 15 residues. Germline CDR1 is LNHDA and CDR2 is SQIVND (reference sequence). V lost 3 bases to trimming and J lost 2 bases, with 10 bases between them. CDR3 sequence: CASSMGYSNTGELFF. The CDR3 nucleotides read TGTGCCAGTAGTATGGGTTATAGCAACACCGGGGAGCTGTTTTTT.

J is TRBJ2-6 and V is TRBV7-8; TRBD1 matches 9 bases. The germline CDR1 and CDR2 sequences are SGHVS and FQNEAQ. The CDR3 is made up of 20 amino acids. The trim removed 5 bases at V and 0 bases at J, leaving 14 bases unmatched. This CDR3 is CASSPGTGPRRFSGANVLTF. The CDR3 DNA is TGTGCCAGCAGCCCCGGGACAGGGCCTCGTCGATTCTCTGGGGCCAACGTCCTGACTTTC. The full variable domain, in which reference TRBV7-8 and TRBJ2-6 provide the parts outside the CDR3, is GAGVSQSPRYKVAKRGQDVALRCDPISGHVSLFWYQQALGQGPEFLTYFQNEAQLDKSGLPSDRFFAERPEGSVSTLKIQRTQQEDSAVYLCASSPGTGPRRFSGANVLTFGAGSRLTVL.

The V and J genes are TRBV19 and TRBJ2-1; no definite D call. V dropped 2 bases and J dropped 7 bases, with 18 bases sitting between them. Per the germline V gene, CDR1 is LNHDA and CDR2 is SQIVND (reference sequence). The CDR3 is 16 residues long. The CDR3 DNA follows: TGTGCCAGTAGTATAAGAGACTCCCGAGGAGTAAATGAGCAGTTCTTC. This sequence encodes CASSIRDSRGVNEQFF.

The chain has TRBV7-2 and TRBJ2-1; D is possibly TRBD2 (5 bases). The CDR3 is 13 residues long. Germline loops: CDR1 SGHTA, CDR2 FQGNSA. V was shortened by 6 bases and J by 10 bases, with 16 bases between the two germline ends. The CDR3 DNA is TGTGCCAGCAGTACTGGCCGGGATGGAGAGCAGTTCTTC. Translation: CASSTGRDGEQFF.

The rearrangement joins TRBV21-1 to TRBJ1-5; no DNA check was done on the table's D call, TRBD1. TRBV21-1 is reported as a pseudogene. CDR3 length: 22 amino acids. CDR3 coding DNA: TGTGCCAGCAGCAAAGACCCTTATAGCGACAGGGGTAAAGGGTATAGCAATCAGCCCCAGCATTTT. Translating gives CASSKDPYSDRGKGYSNQPQHF.

V is TRBV19 and J is TRBJ2-1, with 8 bases matching TRBD2. V was clipped by 7 bases and J by 7 bases; unmatched bases: 15. The CDR3 has 16 residues. In germline, CDR1 is LNHDA, CDR2 SQIVND (reference sequence). The CDR3 region is CASTLFPAGDKNEQFF. CDR3 bases: TGTGCCAGTACCCTTTTTCCAGCGGGAGATAAAAATGAGCAGTTCTTC.

The chain employs TRBV6-1 and TRBJ2-1; D gene ambiguous. Germline V gene data show CDR1 as MNHNS and CDR2 as SASEGT. V lost 1 base to trimming and J lost 0 bases, with 16 bases between them. The CDR3 has 18 amino acids. The CDR3 sequence is CASSEELGVMGSYNEQFF. The CDR3 region has the DNA TGTGCCAGCAGTGAAGAGTTAGGAGTCATGGGCTCCTACAATGAGCAGTTCTTC.

The CDR3 loop reads CAIRVVMETEAFF. CDR3 DNA: TGTGCCATCAGGGTAGTGATGGAGACTGAAGCTTTCTTT. The chain is built from TRBV10-3 and TRBJ1-1; D remains ambiguous. This CDR3 comprises 13 residues. Germline V gene lookup returns CDR1 ENHRY and CDR2 SYGVKD. V was clipped by 6 bases and J by 5 bases, with 13 bases between them.

This chain connects TRBV5-1 to TRBJ1-3, with a weak D call TRBD1 (5 bases). Per the germline V gene, CDR1 is SGHRS and CDR2 is YFSETQ. V lost 0 bases and J lost 1, with 14 bases in between. The CDR3 covers 17 residues. The CDR3 DNA is TGCGCCAGCAGCTTGGCCGGGGGGGATTGGTCTGGAAACACCATATATTTT. Protein product: CASSLAGGDWSGNTIYF.

The chain carries TRBV9 and TRBJ2-7, with D perhaps TRBD1 (5 bases). CDR1 and CDR2 (germline): SGDLS, YYNGEE. The germline V and J ends were trimmed by 3 bases and 3 bases, with 16 bases remaining between them. The CDR3 is 15 amino acids. CDR3 DNA sequence: TGTGCCAGCAGCGAAAGGCCAGGGAAAGACTACGAGCAGTACTTC. It codes for CASSERPGKDYEQYF.

This clone is a singleton in its sample. The rearrangement uses TRBV30 and TRBJ1-5; 12 nucleotides agree with TRBD1. CDR3 length: 14 residues. Trimming at V came to 3 bases and at J to 9 bases, leaving 6 bases not matched to a gene. Per germline, CDR1 GTSNPN and CDR2 SVGIG (reference sequence). This chain's CDR3 is CAWSLGQGARPQHF. The CDR3 nucleotides read TGTGCCTGGAGCTTGGGACAGGGGGCTCGGCCCCAGCATTTT.